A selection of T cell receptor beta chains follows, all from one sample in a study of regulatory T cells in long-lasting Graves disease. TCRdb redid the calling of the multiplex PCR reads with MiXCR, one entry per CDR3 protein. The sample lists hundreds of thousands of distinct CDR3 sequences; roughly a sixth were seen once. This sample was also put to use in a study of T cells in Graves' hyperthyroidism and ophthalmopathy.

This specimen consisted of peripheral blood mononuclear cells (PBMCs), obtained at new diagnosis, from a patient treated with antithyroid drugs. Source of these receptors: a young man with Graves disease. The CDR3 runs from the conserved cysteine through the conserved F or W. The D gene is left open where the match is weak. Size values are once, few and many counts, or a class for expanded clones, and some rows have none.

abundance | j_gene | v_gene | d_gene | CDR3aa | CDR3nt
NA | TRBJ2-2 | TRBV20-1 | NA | CSARRGWELFF | TGCAGTGCTAGACGGGGTTGGGAGCTGTTTTTT
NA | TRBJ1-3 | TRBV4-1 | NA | CASSAREGTGNTIYF | TGCGCCAGCAGCGCCAGGGAGGGAACTGGAAACACCATATATTTT
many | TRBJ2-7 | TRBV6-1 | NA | CASSHVDTLYEQYF | TGTGCCAGCAGTCACGTGGACACGCTCTACGAGCAGTACTTC
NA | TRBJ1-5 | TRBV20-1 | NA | CSARDVAANQPQHF | TGCAGTGCTAGAGATGTCGCGGCTAATCAGCCCCAGCATTTT
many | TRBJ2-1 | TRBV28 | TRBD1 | CASSGQGAGDEQFF | TGTGCCAGCAGTGGACAGGGGGCAGGAGATGAGCAGTTCTTC
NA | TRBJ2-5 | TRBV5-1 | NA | CASSFSAVETQYF | TGCGCCAGCAGCTTTTCAGCAGTAGAGACCCAGTACTTC
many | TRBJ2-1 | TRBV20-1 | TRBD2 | CSANPPSGRYNEQFF | TGCAGTGCTAATCCCCCTAGCGGGAGGTACAATGAGCAGTTCTTC
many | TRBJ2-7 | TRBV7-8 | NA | CASSPQSNEQYF | TGTGCCAGCAGCCCTCAGTCGAACGAGCAGTACTTC
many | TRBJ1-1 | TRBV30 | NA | CAWSPHGRINTEAFF | TGTGCCTGGAGTCCTCACGGGCGGATTAACACTGAAGCTTTCTTT
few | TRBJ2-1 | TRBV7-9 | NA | CASSLSLPASYNEQFF | TGTGCCAGCAGCTTGAGTCTGCCGGCATCTTACAATGAGCAGTTCTTC